This TCR beta chain was captured by sequencing in a study of blood T cell repertoires in COVID-19. On the study more broadly: Both acute and convalescent COVID-19 samples were obtained from the United States, Italy and Spain. From T cells, B-cell-depleted T cells, or PBMCs came the material, which was cDNA or gDNA.

The CDR3 is 13 amino acids in total, end residues counted. The V gene's germline CDR1 is KGHDR and CDR2 SFDVKD. As for this clone: The DNA is omitted, as the CDR3 cannot be located on it reliably, and the CDR3 follows TCRdb's listing.

The table came from immunoSEQ multiplex PCR; TCRdb's copy has only in-frame clones and leaves some out. The data hold about 110,000 clones, with about two thirds observed a single time. The rearrangement links TRBV24-1 to TRBJ2-2; TRBD1 was called by the table and not checked on the DNA. The receptor was isolated from a human donor with acute or convalescent COVID-19. The donor label of this sample is uncertain. Sequencing used peripheral blood. CDR3 sequence reads: CATSVPGSGELFF.